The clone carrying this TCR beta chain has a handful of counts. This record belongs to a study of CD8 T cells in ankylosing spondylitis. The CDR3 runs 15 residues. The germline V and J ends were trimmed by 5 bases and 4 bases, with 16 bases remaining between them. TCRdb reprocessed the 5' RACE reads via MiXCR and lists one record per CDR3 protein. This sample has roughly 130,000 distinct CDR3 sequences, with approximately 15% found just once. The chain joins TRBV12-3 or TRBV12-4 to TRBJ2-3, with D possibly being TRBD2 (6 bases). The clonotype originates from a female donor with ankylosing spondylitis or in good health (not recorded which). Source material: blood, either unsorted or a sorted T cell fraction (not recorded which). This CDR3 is CASSLGTPWSDTQYF. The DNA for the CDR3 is TGTGCCAGCAGTCTCGGGACTCCCTGGTCAGATACGCAGTATTTT.